This T cell receptor beta chain was captured in a study of blood T cell repertoires in COVID-19. On the study more broadly: The study drew acute and convalescent COVID-19 samples from the United States, Italy and Spain. Nucleic acid was either cDNA or gDNA, and it came from T cells, B-cell-depleted T cells, or PBMCs.

After removal of 4 bases from V and 4 bases from J, the junction contained 10 bases not matched to a gene. Per germline, CDR1 SGHNT and CDR2 YYREEE (reference sequence). The CDR3 has 16 amino acids. Original processing methods: Amplification with reference gene primers provided the estimates of nucleated cell counts. Clones were read by immunoSEQ multiplex PCR, and TCRdb kept only the in-frame ones, dropping some. V and J calls plus clone size are reproduced from that table; the DNA served to infer D and trimming. This table holds about 270,000 clones, 81% found once. The V gene is TRBV5-4, the J gene TRBJ1-3; 8 bases are shared with TRBD1. Source material: peripheral blood. This receptor was identified in a woman between 55 and 75 years old with active or convalescent COVID-19. The CDR3 DNA is TGTGCCAGCAGCCCCGGCCCCAGGGGGCTCGGAAACACCATATATTTT. It is translated as CASSPGPRGLGNTIYF. The full variable domain, with the rest looked up from reference TRBV5-4 and TRBJ1-3, is ETGVTQSPTHLIKTRGQQVTLRCSSQSGHNTVSWYQQALGQGPQFIFQYYREEENGRGNFPPRFSGLQFPNYSSELNVNALELDDSALYLCASSPGPRGLGNTIYFGEGSWLTVV.